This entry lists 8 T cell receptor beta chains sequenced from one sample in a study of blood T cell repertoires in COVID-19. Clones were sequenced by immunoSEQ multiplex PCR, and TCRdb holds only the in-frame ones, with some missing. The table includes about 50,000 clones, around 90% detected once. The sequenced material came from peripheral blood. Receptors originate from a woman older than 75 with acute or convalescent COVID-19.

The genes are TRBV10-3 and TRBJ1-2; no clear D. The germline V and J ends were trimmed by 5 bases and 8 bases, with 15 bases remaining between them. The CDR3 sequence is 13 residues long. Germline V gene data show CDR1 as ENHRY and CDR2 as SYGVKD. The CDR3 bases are TGTGCCATCAGTCCCGACACGGTTAGGGGCTACACCTTC. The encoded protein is CAISPDTVRGYTF.

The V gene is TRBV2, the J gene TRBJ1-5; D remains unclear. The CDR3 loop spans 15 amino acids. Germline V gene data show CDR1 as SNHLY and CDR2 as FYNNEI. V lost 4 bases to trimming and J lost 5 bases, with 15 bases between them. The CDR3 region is CASSVDSGRDQPQHF. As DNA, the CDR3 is TGTGCCAGCAGTGTAGACTCGGGGAGGGATCAGCCCCAGCATTTT.

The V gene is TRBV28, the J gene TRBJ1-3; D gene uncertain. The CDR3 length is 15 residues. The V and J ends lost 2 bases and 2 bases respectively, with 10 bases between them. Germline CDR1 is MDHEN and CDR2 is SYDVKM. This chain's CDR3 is CASSLRRTAGNTIYF. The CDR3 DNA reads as TGTGCCAGCAGTTTACGGAGGACGGCTGGAAACACCATATATTTT. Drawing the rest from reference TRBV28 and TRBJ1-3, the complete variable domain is DVKVTQSSRYLVKRTGEKVFLECVQDMDHENMFWYRQDPGLGLRLIYFSYDVKMKEKGDIPEGYSVSREKKERFSLILESASTNQTSMYLCASSLRRTAGNTIYFGEGSWLTVV.

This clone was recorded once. CDR3 DNA: TGTGCCTGGAGCGCACAGGGACGCTCTTTTGGCTACACCTTC. This codes for CAWSAQGRSFGYTF. The rearrangement links TRBV30 to TRBJ1-2, with D possibly being TRBD1 (6 bases). CDR1 is GTSNPN and CDR2 is SVGIG in the germline V gene (reference sequence). The CDR3 has 14 amino acids. Trimming took off 3 bases at V and 7 bases at J, with 18 bases between the two ends.

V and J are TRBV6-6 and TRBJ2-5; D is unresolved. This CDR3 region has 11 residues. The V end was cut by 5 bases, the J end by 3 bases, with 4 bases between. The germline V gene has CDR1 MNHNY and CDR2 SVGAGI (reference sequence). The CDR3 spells CASSPEETQYF. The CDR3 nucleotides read TGTGCCAGCAGTCCAGAAGAGACCCAGTACTTC.

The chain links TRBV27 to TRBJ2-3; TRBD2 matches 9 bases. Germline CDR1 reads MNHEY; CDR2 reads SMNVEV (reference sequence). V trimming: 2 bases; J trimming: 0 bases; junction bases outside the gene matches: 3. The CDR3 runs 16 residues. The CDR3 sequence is CASSLGLALSTDTQYF. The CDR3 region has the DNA TGTGCCAGCAGTTTAGGACTAGCGCTGAGCACAGATACGCAGTATTTT.

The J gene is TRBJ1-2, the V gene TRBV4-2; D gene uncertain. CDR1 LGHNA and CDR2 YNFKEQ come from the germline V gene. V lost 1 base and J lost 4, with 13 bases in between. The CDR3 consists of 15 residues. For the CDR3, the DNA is TGTGCCAGCAGCCAAGCGCTCGCAGGAACCTATGGCTACACCTTC. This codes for CASSQALAGTYGYTF.

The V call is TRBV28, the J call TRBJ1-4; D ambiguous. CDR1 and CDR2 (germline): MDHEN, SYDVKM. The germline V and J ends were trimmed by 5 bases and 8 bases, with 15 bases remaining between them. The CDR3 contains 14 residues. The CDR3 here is CASSQPDIYEKLFF. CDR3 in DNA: TGTGCCAGCAGTCAGCCAGACATTTACGAAAAACTGTTTTTT.